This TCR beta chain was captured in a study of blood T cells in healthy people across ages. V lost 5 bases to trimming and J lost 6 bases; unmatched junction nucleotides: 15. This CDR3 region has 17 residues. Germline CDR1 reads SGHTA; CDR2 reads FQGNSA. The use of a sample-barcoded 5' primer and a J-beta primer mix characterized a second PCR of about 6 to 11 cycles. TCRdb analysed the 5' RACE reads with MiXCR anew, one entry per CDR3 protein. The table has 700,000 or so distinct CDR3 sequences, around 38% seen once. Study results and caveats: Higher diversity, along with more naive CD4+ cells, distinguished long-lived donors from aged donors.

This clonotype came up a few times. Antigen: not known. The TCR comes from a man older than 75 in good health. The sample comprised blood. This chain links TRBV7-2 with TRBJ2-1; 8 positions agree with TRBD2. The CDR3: CASSPRLAGPRVNEQFF. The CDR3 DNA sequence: TGTGCCAGCAGCCCTAGGCTAGCGGGCCCGAGGGTCAATGAGCAGTTCTTC.